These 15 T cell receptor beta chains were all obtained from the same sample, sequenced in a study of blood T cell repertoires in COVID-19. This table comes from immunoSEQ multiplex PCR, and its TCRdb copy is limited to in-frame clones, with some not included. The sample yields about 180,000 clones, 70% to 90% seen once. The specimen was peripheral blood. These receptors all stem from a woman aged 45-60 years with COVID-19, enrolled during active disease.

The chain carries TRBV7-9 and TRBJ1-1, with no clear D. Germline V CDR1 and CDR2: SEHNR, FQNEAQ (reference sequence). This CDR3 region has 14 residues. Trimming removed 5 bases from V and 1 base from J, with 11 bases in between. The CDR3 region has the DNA TGTGCCAGCAGCCGCTGGGAGAGGAACACTGAAGCTTTCTTT. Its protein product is CASSRWERNTEAFF.

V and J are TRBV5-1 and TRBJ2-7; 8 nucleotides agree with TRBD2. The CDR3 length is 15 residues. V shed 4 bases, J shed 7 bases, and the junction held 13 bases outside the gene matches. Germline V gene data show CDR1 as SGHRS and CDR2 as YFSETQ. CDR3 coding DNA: TGCGCCAGCAGCCCCCCCGCTCCGGGGGGGTTAGAGCAGTACTTC. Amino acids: CASSPPAPGGLEQYF.

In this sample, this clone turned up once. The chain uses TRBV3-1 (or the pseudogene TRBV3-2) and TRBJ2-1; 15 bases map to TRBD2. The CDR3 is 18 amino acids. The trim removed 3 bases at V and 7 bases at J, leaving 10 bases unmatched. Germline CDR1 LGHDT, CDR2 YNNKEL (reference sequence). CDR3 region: CASSHEPGLAGGANEQFF. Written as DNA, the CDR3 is TGTGCCAGCAGCCATGAACCGGGACTAGCGGGGGGCGCGAATGAGCAGTTCTTC.

CDR3 region: CASSLLPRTSNTEAFF. CDR3 nucleotide sequence: TGTGCCAGCAGCCTCCTACCGAGGACATCGAACACTGAAGCTTTCTTT. This chain links TRBV7-3 with TRBJ1-1; TRBD1 is a possible D gene (5 bases). The CDR3 covers 16 residues. Trimming took off 5 bases at V and 1 base at J, with 17 bases between the two ends. In germline, CDR1 is SGHTA, CDR2 FQGTGA.

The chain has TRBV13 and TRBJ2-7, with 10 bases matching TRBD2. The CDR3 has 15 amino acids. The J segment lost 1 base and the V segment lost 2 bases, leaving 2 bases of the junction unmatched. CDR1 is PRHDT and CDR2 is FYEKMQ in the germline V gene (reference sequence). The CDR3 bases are TGTGCCAGCAGCTTACTAGCGGGGGCGTCCTACGAGCAGTACTTC. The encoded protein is CASSLLAGASYEQYF.

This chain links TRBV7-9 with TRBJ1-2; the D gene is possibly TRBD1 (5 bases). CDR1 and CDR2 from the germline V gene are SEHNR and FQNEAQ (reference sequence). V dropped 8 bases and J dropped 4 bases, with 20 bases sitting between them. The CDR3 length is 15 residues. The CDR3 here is CASVLDARDGYGYTF. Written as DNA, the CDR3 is TGTGCCAGCGTATTGGACGCCAGGGATGGCTATGGCTACACCTTC. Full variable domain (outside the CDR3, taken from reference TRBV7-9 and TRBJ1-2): DTGVSQNPRHKITKRGQNVTFRCDPISEHNRLYWYRQTLGQGPEFLTYFQNEAQLEKSRLLSDRFSAERPKGSFSTLEIQRTEQGDSAMYLCASVLDARDGYGYTFGSGTRLTVV.

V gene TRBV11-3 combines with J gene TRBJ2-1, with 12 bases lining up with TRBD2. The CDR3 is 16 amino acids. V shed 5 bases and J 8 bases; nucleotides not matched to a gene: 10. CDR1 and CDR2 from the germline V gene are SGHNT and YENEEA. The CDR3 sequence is CASSPGLAGGLDEQFF. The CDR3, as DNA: TGTGCCAGCAGCCCGGGACTAGCGGGCGGGTTGGATGAGCAGTTCTTC.

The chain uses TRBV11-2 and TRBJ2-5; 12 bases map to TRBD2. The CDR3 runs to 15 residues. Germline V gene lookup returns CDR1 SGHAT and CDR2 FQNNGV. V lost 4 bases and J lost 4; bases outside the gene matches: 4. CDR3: CASSSRLAGVETQYF. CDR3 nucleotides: TGTGCCAGCAGCTCCCGACTAGCGGGGGTAGAGACCCAGTACTTC.

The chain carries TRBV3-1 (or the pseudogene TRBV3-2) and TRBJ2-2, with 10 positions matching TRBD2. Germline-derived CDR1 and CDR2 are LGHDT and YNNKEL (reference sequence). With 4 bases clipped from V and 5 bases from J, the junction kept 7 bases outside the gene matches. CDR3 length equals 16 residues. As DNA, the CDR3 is TGTGCCAGCAGCCCTACTAGCGGGGTGGTAACCGGGGAGCTGTTTTTT. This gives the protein CASSPTSGVVTGELFF.

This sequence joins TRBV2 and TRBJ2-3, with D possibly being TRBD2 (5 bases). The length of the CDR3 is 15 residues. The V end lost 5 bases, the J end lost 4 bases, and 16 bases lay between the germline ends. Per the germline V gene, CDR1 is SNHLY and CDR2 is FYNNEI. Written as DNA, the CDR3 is TGTGCCAGCAGTTGGGCCGAACTGAGGGCAGATACGCAGTATTTT. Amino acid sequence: CASSWAELRADTQYF.

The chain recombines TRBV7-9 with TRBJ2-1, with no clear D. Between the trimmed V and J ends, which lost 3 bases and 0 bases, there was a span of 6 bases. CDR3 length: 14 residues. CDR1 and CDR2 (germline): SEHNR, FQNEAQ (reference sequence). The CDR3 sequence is CASSLGFSYNEQFF. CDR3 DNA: TGTGCCAGCAGCTTGGGCTTCTCCTACAATGAGCAGTTCTTC.

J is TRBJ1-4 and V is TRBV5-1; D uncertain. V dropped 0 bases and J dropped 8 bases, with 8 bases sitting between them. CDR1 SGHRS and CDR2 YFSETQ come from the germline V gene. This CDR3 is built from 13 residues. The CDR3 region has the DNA TGCGCCAGCAGCTTGGGATGGGAGGAAAAACTGTTTTTT. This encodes CASSLGWEEKLFF.

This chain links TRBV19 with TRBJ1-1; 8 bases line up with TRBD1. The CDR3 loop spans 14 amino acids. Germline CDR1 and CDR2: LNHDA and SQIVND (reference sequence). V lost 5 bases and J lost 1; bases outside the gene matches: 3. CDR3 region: CASSRTGTNTEAFF. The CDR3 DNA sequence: TGTGCCAGTAGTCGGACAGGGACGAACACTGAAGCTTTCTTT.

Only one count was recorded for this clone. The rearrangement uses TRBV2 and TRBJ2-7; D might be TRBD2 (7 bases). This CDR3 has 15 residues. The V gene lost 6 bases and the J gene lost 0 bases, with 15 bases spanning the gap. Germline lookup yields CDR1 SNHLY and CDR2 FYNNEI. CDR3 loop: CASRGGQGHSYEQYF. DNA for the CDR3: TGTGCCAGCAGGGGGGGGCAGGGTCACTCCTACGAGCAGTACTTC.

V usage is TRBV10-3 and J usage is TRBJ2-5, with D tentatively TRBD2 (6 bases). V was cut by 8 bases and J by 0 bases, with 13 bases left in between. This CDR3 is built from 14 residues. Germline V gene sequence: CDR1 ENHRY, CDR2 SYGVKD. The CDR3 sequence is CAIGLTSNQETQYF. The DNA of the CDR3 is TGTGCCATCGGGTTAACTAGCAACCAAGAGACCCAGTACTTC.